The 13 T cell receptor beta chains below were found in one sample sequenced in a study of cytomegalovirus exposure and HLA in healthy donors. Generated by immunoSEQ multiplex PCR, the TCRdb table keeps only in-frame clones and is missing some. The sample includes some 170,000 clones, 75% to 90% seen only once; the top ten take about 2.3%. The source material was PBMCs. These receptors were taken from a woman aged 18-29 years in good health and CMV-seronegative.

The CDR3: CASSPGQGAAWQYF. CDR3 nucleotides: TGTGCCAGCAGTCCTGGACAGGGGGCGGCTTGGCAGTACTTC. The genes are TRBV28 and TRBJ2-7, with 11 positions matching TRBD1. The germline V gene has CDR1 MDHEN and CDR2 SYDVKM. The CDR3 totals 14 residues. Trimming at V came to 5 bases and at J to 9 bases, leaving 9 bases not matched to a gene. Full variable domain (remainder filled in from reference TRBV28 and TRBJ2-7): DVKVTQSSRYLVKRTGEKVFLECVQDMDHENMFWYRQDPGLGLRLIYFSYDVKMKEKGDIPEGYSVSREKKERFSLILESASTNQTSMYLCASSPGQGAAWQYFGPGTRLTVT.

This chain uses TRBV30 with TRBJ2-7; D is uncertain. V was cut by 8 bases and J by 6 bases, with 11 bases left in between. This CDR3 has 10 amino acids. The V gene's germline CDR1 is GTSNPN and CDR2 SVGIG (reference sequence). CDR3 sequence (DNA): TGTGCCCTCCATGGGCGCGAGCAGTACTTC. Translating gives CALHGREQYF.

The chain has TRBV18 and TRBJ2-2; TRBD1 might be the D (5 bases). Looked up from germline, CDR1 is KGHSH and CDR2 is LQKENI. The CDR3 runs 14 residues. V was pared by 3 bases and J by 4 bases, with 9 bases between. The CDR3 nucleotides are TGTGCCAGCTCACCGGTTCAGGGCACCGGGGAGCTGTTTTTT. This codes for CASSPVQGTGELFF.

The chain combines TRBV2 with TRBJ2-5, with D possibly matching TRBD2 (6 bases). CDR3 length equals 15 residues. V was pared by 3 bases and J by 5 bases, with 16 bases between. In germline, CDR1 is SNHLY, CDR2 FYNNEI. The CDR3 DNA reads as TGTGCCAGCAGTGAGGAGAATGGACGGGGGGAGACCCAGTACTTC. Its translation is CASSEENGRGETQYF.

The chain links TRBV9 to TRBJ1-5; a possible D gene is TRBD1 (6 bases). Between the trimmed V and J ends, which lost 3 bases and 4 bases, there was a span of 11 bases. This CDR3 has 14 residues. Germline V gene lookup returns CDR1 SGDLS and CDR2 YYNGEE. CDR3: CASSATGGNQPQHF. The CDR3 region has the DNA TGTGCCAGCAGCGCGACAGGCGGTAATCAGCCCCAGCATTTT.

The genes are TRBV13 and TRBJ1-1; D unclear. Trimming removed 2 bases from V and 7 bases from J, with 14 bases in between. CDR1 and CDR2 from the germline V gene are PRHDT and FYEKMQ (reference sequence). The CDR3 is 14 residues long. The CDR3 coding sequence is TGTGCCAGCAGCTTAAGGCTCGGGAGGGATGAAGCTTTCTTT. It is translated as CASSLRLGRDEAFF.

With respect to this clone: This sample includes further DNA sequences coding for the same CDR3. The rearrangement uses TRBV5-6 and TRBJ1-1; D might be TRBD1 (6 bases). The germline V and J ends were trimmed by 5 bases and 1 base, with 9 bases remaining between them. The CDR3 totals 13 residues. CDR1 is SGHDT, CDR2 YYEEEE, per germline. CDR3 bases: TGTGCCAGCAGTTCGGGACAGAACACTGAAGCTTTCTTT. Its protein product is CASSSGQNTEAFF.

The rearrangement joins TRBV6-1 to TRBJ2-7; 10 bases agree with TRBD2. Germline CDR1 is MNHNS and CDR2 is SASEGT. J was trimmed by 5 bases and V by 9 bases; bases with no gene match: 10. This CDR3 contains 14 residues. This chain's CDR3 is CASKLAGFGDEQYF. The CDR3 DNA is TGTGCCAGTAAACTAGCGGGGTTTGGGGACGAGCAGTACTTC.

The rearrangement uses TRBV5-6 and TRBJ1-2, with D hard to call. This CDR3 is built from 15 residues. Trimming shortened V by 4 bases and J by 4 bases, and 17 bases separated the two germline ends. Germline lookup yields CDR1 SGHDT and CDR2 YYEEEE. DNA for the CDR3: TGTGCCAGCAGCGTTAGAGCGGCGGCGGGCTATGGCTACACCTTC. It specifies CASSVRAAAGYGYTF.

The chain couples TRBV29-1 to TRBJ1-1; 10 positions match TRBD1. V gave up 7 bases and J gave up 6 bases; unmatched junction bases: 8. CDR1 and CDR2 (germline): SQVTM, ANQGSEA. The length of the CDR3 is 13 residues. The CDR3: CSARAGTGAEAFF. The DNA for the CDR3 is TGCAGCGCGCGAGCCGGGACAGGGGCTGAAGCTTTCTTT.

The J gene is TRBJ1-2, the V gene TRBV7-3, with 8 bases matching TRBD1. Germline CDR1 is SGHTA and CDR2 is FQGTGA. With 8 bases clipped from V and 0 bases from J, the junction kept 2 bases outside the gene matches. The CDR3 covers 13 residues. In DNA, the CDR3 is TGTGCCAGCGGACAGGGCGCTAACTATGGCTACACCTTC. Amino acid sequence: CASGQGANYGYTF.

Here the CDR3 reads CASRWKAGGTDTQYF. CDR3 in DNA: TGTGCCAGCCGTTGGAAAGCCGGGGGCACAGATACGCAGTATTTT. The chain employs TRBV13 and TRBJ2-3; tentative D call: TRBD2 (5 bases). The V and J ends lost 8 bases and 1 base respectively, with 16 bases between them. The CDR3 covers 15 residues. Per the germline V gene, CDR1 is PRHDT and CDR2 is FYEKMQ (reference sequence).

This chain joins TRBV6-4 and TRBJ2-1; TRBD2 matches 9 bases. Trimming at V came to 5 bases and at J to 7 bases, leaving 6 bases not matched to a gene. Germline V gene lookup returns CDR1 MRHNA and CDR2 SNTAGT. This CDR3 is built from 14 residues. The CDR3 spells CASSPGTSSNEQFF. DNA for the CDR3: TGTGCCAGCAGTCCCGGGACTAGCAGTAATGAGCAGTTCTTC.